This T cell receptor (beta chain) emerged from a study of CD8 T cells in Susac syndrome. TCR beta sequencing covered blood CD8+ and CD4+ T cells. TEMRA cells were FACS-enriched and CD8+ and CD4+ T cells negatively isolated. The CDR3 sequence is 13 residues long. Per the germline V gene, CDR1 is SGHAT and CDR2 is FQDESV (reference sequence). Deletions cut 5 bases from V and 8 bases from J, with 15 bases between. Comment on this clonotype: Its matching antigen is unknown.

Study-wide results and caveats: Acknowledgment was made by the study that its TCR sequencing and HLA analysis involved a relatively small number of individuals.

Reverse transcription of roughly 0.5 to 1 ug RNA was carried out with random hexamers. Using its own MiXCR run on the immunoSEQ multiplex PCR reads, TCRdb lists one record per CDR3 protein. Of some 190,000 distinct CDR3 sequences in the sample, 93% were seen once. The chain is built from TRBV11-1 and TRBJ1-1; D not certain. The material sequenced was CD4+ T cells from PBMCs. This clonotype was sampled from a human donor in good health. The CDR3 here is CASSQKWRTEAFF. CDR3 sequence (DNA): TGTGCCAGCAGCCAAAAATGGAGGACGGAAGCTTTCTTT. Combining the CDR3 with reference TRBV11-1 and TRBJ1-1 gives the whole variable domain EAEVAQSPRYKITEKSQAVAFWCDPISGHATLYWYRQILGQGPELLVQFQDESVVDDSQLPKDRFSAERLKGVDSTLKIQPAELGDSAMYLCASSQKWRTEAFFGQGTRLTVV.